A single sample gave rise to the 17 T cell receptor beta chains below, sequenced in a study of blood T cell repertoires in COVID-19. Sequencing used immunoSEQ multiplex PCR; TCRdb keeps in-frame clones, though not all of them. In the table there are about 64,000 clones, 65% to 90% of which are singletons. Source material: peripheral blood. The receptor set was obtained from a woman in her sixties or seventies with acute or convalescent COVID-19.

The V and J genes are TRBV11-3 and TRBJ1-1; D not resolved. V was cut by 6 bases and J by 2 bases, with 10 bases left in between. This CDR3 spans 13 amino acids. Germline V gene lookup returns CDR1 SGHNT and CDR2 YENEEA. Here the CDR3 DNA reads TGTGCCAGCAGGACTAGGGAAAACACTGAAGCTTTCTTT. Amino acid sequence: CASRTRENTEAFF.

The chain couples TRBV30 to TRBJ2-6; 9 nucleotides agree with TRBD1. V was pared by 2 bases and J by 0 bases, with 5 bases of the junction left unmatched. This CDR3 has 17 amino acids. The germline gives CDR1 GTSNPN, CDR2 SVGIG (reference sequence). The CDR3 loop is CAWSLGTGNSGANVLTF. The CDR3 DNA reads as TGTGCCTGGAGTCTCGGGACAGGGAACTCTGGGGCCAACGTCCTGACTTTC.

V is TRBV25-1 and J is TRBJ2-1; 11 nucleotides match TRBD2. The germline V gene encodes CDR1 MGHDK and CDR2 SYGVNS. The CDR3 contains 16 residues. The V gene end was trimmed by 3 bases and the J gene end by 4 bases; junction bases not matched to a gene: 5. The CDR3 nucleotides read TGTGCCAGCAGTGAGGAACTAGCGGGGGCTTACAATGAGCAGTTCTTC. This gives the protein CASSEELAGAYNEQFF. Drawing the rest from reference TRBV25-1 and TRBJ2-1, the complete variable domain is EADIYQTPRYLVIGTGKKITLECSQTMGHDKMYWYQQDPGMELHLIHYSYGVNSTEKGDLSSESTVSRIRTEHFPLTLESARPSHTSQYLCASSEELAGAYNEQFFGPGTRLTVL.

The V gene is TRBV3-1 (or the pseudogene TRBV3-2), the J gene TRBJ1-3; D may be TRBD1 (6 bases). Looked up from germline, CDR1 is LGHDT and CDR2 is YNNKEL (reference sequence). Trimming removed 0 bases from V and 0 bases from J, with 21 bases in between. This CDR3 contains 20 residues. The chain's CDR3 is CASSQEIPTGSPLSGNTIYF. The CDR3, as DNA: TGTGCCAGCAGCCAAGAAATCCCAACAGGGTCTCCCCTCTCTGGAAACACCATATATTTT.

The chain uses TRBV3-1 (or the pseudogene TRBV3-2) and TRBJ2-7; 11 nucleotides match TRBD2. J gave up 7 bases and V 4 bases, and 12 bases lay outside the gene matches. CDR3 size: 16 residues. Germline V gene sequence: CDR1 LGHDT, CDR2 YNNKEL (reference sequence). DNA for the CDR3: TGTGCCAGCAGCCGCCGTAGGCTAGCGGGGGGCGGGGAGCAGTACTTC. Translated: CASSRRRLAGGGEQYF.

This chain uses TRBV19 with TRBJ2-4; tentatively, D is TRBD2 (6 bases). The CDR3 has 16 amino acids. The germline V and J ends were trimmed by 3 bases and 1 base, with 13 bases remaining between them. Germline loops: CDR1 LNHDA, CDR2 SQIVND (reference sequence). For the CDR3, the DNA is TGTGCCAGTAGTATCGGGGGTTTAGAGGCCAAAAACATTCAGTACTTC. Its protein product is CASSIGGLEAKNIQYF. Variable domain in full (rest from reference TRBV19 and TRBJ2-4): DGGITQSPKYLFRKEGQNVTLSCEQNLNHDAMYWYRQDPGQGLRLIYYSQIVNDFQKGDIAEGYSVSREKKESFPLTVTSAQKNPTAFYLCASSIGGLEAKNIQYFGAGTRLSVL.

This clone has a handful of counts. V gene TRBV4-1 combines with J gene TRBJ2-1, with TRBD1 matching 7 bases. Germline lookup yields CDR1 MGHRA and CDR2 YSYEKL. The ends lost 6 bases at V and 6 bases at J; junction bases unmatched: 8. The CDR3 sequence is 14 residues long. The CDR3 reads CASRGPGGANEQFF. The CDR3 coding sequence is TGCGCCAGCAGGGGTCCAGGGGGAGCCAATGAGCAGTTCTTC.

This chain links TRBV5-6 with TRBJ2-7; TRBD2 matches at 7 bases. From germline, CDR1 is SGHDT and CDR2 YYEEEE. The junction had 5 bases not matched to a gene; V was cut back by 4 bases and J by 4 bases. The CDR3 has 13 amino acids. The CDR3 region has the DNA TGTGCCAGCAGCGGGACTAATTTTTACGAGCAGTACTTC. It encodes CASSGTNFYEQYF.

The chain couples TRBV21-1 to TRBJ1-1; the D segment call TRBD1 is taken from the table without a DNA check. TRBV21-1 represents a pseudogene. The CDR3 covers 14 residues. The CDR3 DNA reads as TGTGCCAGCAGCACCGTGACAGGGAACACTGAAGCTTTCTTT. It translates to CASSTVTGNTEAFF.

The chain combines TRBV6-1 with TRBJ1-2, with D possibly TRBD1 on 6 matching bases. Trimming removed 0 bases at V and 4 bases at J, with 18 bases between. Germline V gives CDR1 MNHNS, CDR2 SASEGT. The CDR3 length is 17 residues. As DNA, the CDR3 is TGTGCCAGCAGTGAAGCGCGGCCGGACAGAGGGGGCTATGGCTACACCTTC. Its protein product is CASSEARPDRGGYGYTF.

In this sample, this clone turned up a few times. V gene TRBV30 combines with J gene TRBJ1-3; TRBD1 matches 7 bases. This CDR3 has 16 residues. CDR1 GTSNPN and CDR2 SVGIG come from the germline V gene (reference sequence). Unmatched junction bases numbered 8, after V lost 3 bases and J lost 0 bases. CDR3 nucleotide sequence: TGTGCCTGGAGCACGACAGGGTTTAGCTCTGGAAACACCATATATTTT. It translates to CAWSTTGFSSGNTIYF.

The rearrangement uses TRBV6-5 and TRBJ1-3; D not resolved. Trimming took 3 bases from V and 3 from J, leaving 12 bases between them. Germline loops: CDR1 MNHEY, CDR2 SVGAGI. The CDR3 has 15 residues. The CDR3 sequence is CASSYSYQVGNTIYF. CDR3 DNA: TGTGCCAGCAGTTATTCCTACCAGGTTGGAAACACCATATATTTT.

V gene TRBV11-2 combines with J gene TRBJ2-5, with 8 nucleotides matching TRBD1. The CDR3 spans 14 residues. V was clipped by 5 bases and J by 2 bases; unmatched bases: 4. CDR1 is SGHAT and CDR2 is FQNNGV in the germline V gene. The CDR3 nucleotides are TGTGCCAGCAGCCAGGACAGGGCGCAAGAGACCCAGTACTTC. It encodes CASSQDRAQETQYF.

The rearrangement joins TRBV10-2 to TRBJ2-2, with D unclear. Per germline, CDR1 WSHSY and CDR2 SAAADI. V dropped 2 bases and J dropped 3 bases, with 4 bases sitting between them. This CDR3 contains 13 residues. CDR3 amino acids: CASSERDTGELFF. In DNA, the CDR3 is TGCGCCAGCAGTGAGCGGGACACCGGGGAGCTGTTTTTT.

This CDR3 is CASSQDHREGHLTYEQYF. The CDR3 DNA sequence: TGTGCCAGCAGCCAAGATCACAGGGAGGGTCACCTAACCTACGAGCAGTACTTC. The rearrangement links TRBV3-1 (or the pseudogene TRBV3-2) to TRBJ2-7, with a weak D call TRBD2 (7 bases). CDR3 size: 18 residues. Germline assignment: CDR1 LGHDT and CDR2 YNNKEL (reference sequence). Trimming removed 0 bases at V and 2 bases at J, with 20 bases between.

In nucleotides, the CDR3 is TGTGCCATCAGTGAGTCGAGGGGGGACAGGGACGGAAACACCATATATTTT. Its protein is CAISESRGDRDGNTIYF. The rearrangement links TRBV10-3 to TRBJ1-3; 9 bases align to TRBD1. V shed 0 bases, J shed 4 bases, and the junction held 7 bases outside the gene matches. The V gene's germline CDR1 is ENHRY and CDR2 SYGVKD. CDR3 length: 17 amino acids.

This clone occurred once. V usage is TRBV3-1 (or the pseudogene TRBV3-2) and J usage is TRBJ1-1; D is perhaps TRBD1 (5 bases). This CDR3 has 17 amino acids. Germline V gene sequence: CDR1 LGHDT, CDR2 YNNKEL (reference sequence). The V end lost 7 bases, the J end lost 4 bases, and 25 bases lay between the germline ends. CDR3 nucleotides: TGTGCCAGCACCTCCGGCCCACCAGGTGGGGGAGGCACTGAAGCTTTCTTT. Its protein product is CASTSGPPGGGGTEAFF.